This is a list of T cell receptor beta chains from one sample in a study of regulatory T cells in long-lasting Graves disease. One entry per CDR3 protein results from TCRdb running MiXCR on the multiplex PCR reads. The sample includes 530,000 or so distinct CDR3 sequences, about 16% of them seen just once. The same sample was also used in a study of T cells in Graves' hyperthyroidism and ophthalmopathy.

Specimen: peripheral blood mononuclear cells (PBMCs), collected at new diagnosis, from a patient treated with antithyroid drugs. The source of these receptors is a man between 18 and 29 years old with Graves disease. The CDR3 runs from the conserved cysteine through the conserved F or W. The D gene is left open where the match is weak. The size of a clone is reported for some rows only, either as once, few or many, or as a class for expanded clones.

v_gene	abundance	j_gene	d_gene	CDR3nt	CDR3aa
TRBV11-2	many	TRBJ2-1	TRBD1	TGTGCCAGCAGCTTAGCGAGGGGGCTCAGTGGGCGGAATGAGCAGTTCTTC	CASSLARGLSGRNEQFF
TRBV15	.	TRBJ1-2	.	TGTACCACCAGCTCCCGGGCGGGTGGCTACACCTTC	CTTSSRAGGYTF
TRBV20-1	many	TRBJ1-1	.	TGCAGTGCTAGAGGAGCCTACGATATCGGATTCAGTGAAGCTTTCTTT	CSARGAYDIGFSEAFF
TRBV9	.	TRBJ1-4	.	TGTGCCAGCAGCGCGTCCGGGGCAGGAGAAAAACTGTTTTTT	CASSASGAGEKLFF
TRBV3-1	many	TRBJ2-5	.	TGTGCCAGCAGCCATTTTTTTCAGTACTTC	CASSHFFQYF
TRBV20-1	few	TRBJ2-1	.	TGCAGTGCTAGAGATGGGGGCGGGAAAGGATCCGAGCAGTTCTTC	CSARDGGGKGSEQFF
TRBV6-4	.	TRBJ1-5	.	TGTGCCAGCAGAAGGGTCCCGGGGGAGCCCCAGCATTTT	CASRRVPGEPQHF
TRBV6-1	few	TRBJ1-5	.	TGTGCCGTTGGCAGCAATCAGCCCCAGCATTTT	CAVGSNQPQHF
TRBV20-1	many	TRBJ2-1	TRBD1	TGCAGTGCTAGTGGCCGCGACAGGGTAGGGGATACGATTGATGAGCAGTTCTTC	CSASGRDRVGDTIDEQFF
TRBV14	few	TRBJ1-1	.	TGTGCCAGCAGCCCCCTTCCTCAACTTGAAGCTTTCTTT	CASSPLPQLEAFF
TRBV18	few	TRBJ2-6	.	TGTGCCAGCTCACCAGTCTTGACGGGTGGGGCCAACGTCCTGACTTTC	CASSPVLTGGANVLTF
TRBV29-1	few	TRBJ2-1	.	TGCAGCGTTGAGGATGGGGGGATCAACAATGAGCAGTTCTTC	CSVEDGGINNEQFF
TRBV2	many	TRBJ2-5	TRBD1	TGTGCCACCGCTACAGGGGAAGAGACCCAGTACTTC	CATATGEETQYF
TRBV2	few	TRBJ2-5	.	TGTGCCAGCAGTGACGGGGTGGGGACCCAGTACTTC	CASSDGVGTQYF
TRBV29-1	.	TRBJ2-7	TRBD1	TGCAGCGTGACAGGGGGAACCTACGAGCAGTACTTC	CSVTGGTYEQYF
TRBV2	many	TRBJ1-1	.	TGTGCCAGCAGCCCGGGACAAATGAACACTGAAGCTTTCTTT	CASSPGQMNTEAFF
TRBV30	few	TRBJ2-7	TRBD2	TGTGCCTGGACTAGCGGGAGTAAGAGGGCCTACGAGCAGTACTTC	CAWTSGSKRAYEQYF
TRBV6-2/TRBV6-3	few	TRBJ1-3	.	TGTGCCAGCAGTGAATGGGGCCAGGGAAACACCATATATTTT	CASSEWGQGNTIYF
TRBV7-3	many	TRBJ2-2	TRBD1	TGTGCCAGCAGGTCGGGACAGGGCGACACCGGGGAGCTGTTTTTT	CASRSGQGDTGELFF
TRBV27	many	TRBJ2-7	.	TGTGCCAGCAGTCCGGGGACCGACTACGAGCAGTACTTC	CASSPGTDYEQYF
TRBV10-3	few	TRBJ2-1	.	TGTGCCATCAGTAAAGGGACTGAGTCCTACAATGAGCAGTTCTTC	CAISKGTESYNEQFF
TRBV12-3/TRBV12-4	few	TRBJ2-1	TRBD2	TGTGCCGGCAGTGGGACTAGCGGGACTTACAATGAGCAGTTCTTC	CAGSGTSGTYNEQFF
TRBV20-1	many	TRBJ2-3	TRBD2	TGCAGTGCCGCGGGACTAGCGGGAGGTGTGGTAGGACCAGATACGCAGTATTTT	CSAAGLAGGVVGPDTQYF
TRBV6-1	.	TRBJ2-7	.	TGTGCCAGCAGGGGACACATCCGATCCCCCTACGAGCAGTACTTC	CASRGHIRSPYEQYF
TRBV5-1	.	TRBJ2-2	.	TGCGCCAGCAGAGGTCTGACCGGGGAGCTGTTTTTT	CASRGLTGELFF
TRBV6-1	many	TRBJ1-1	TRBD1	TGTGCCAGTGACAACTTGGGACAGTACAACACTGAAGCTTTCTTT	CASDNLGQYNTEAFF
TRBV7-9	few	TRBJ2-2	TRBD2	TGTGCCAGCAGCTTACTGCTAGCGGGAGGGCCAGGCACCGGGGAGCTGTTTTTT	CASSLLLAGGPGTGELFF
TRBV2	.	TRBJ1-3	.	TGTGCCAGCAGGCCAACAGTGTCGGGAAACACCATATATTTT	CASRPTVSGNTIYF
TRBV4-1	.	TRBJ2-7	TRBD1	TGCGCCAGCAGCCAAGATCCCCGGACAGGGGACGAGCAGTACTTC	CASSQDPRTGDEQYF
TRBV7-8	many	TRBJ1-2	.	TGTGCCAGCAGCTTCAGCAGGGGCAACTATGGCTACACCTTC	CASSFSRGNYGYTF
TRBV6-1	.	TRBJ2-1	.	TGTGCCAGCAGCCCGGGACAATCGGTCCCAGGGCTCAATGAGCAGTTCTTC	CASSPGQSVPGLNEQFF
TRBV5-6	few	TRBJ1-1	.	TGTGCCAGCAGCTGGGGTTCGGTCTTAGAAGCTTTCTTT	CASSWGSVLEAFF
TRBV20-1	.	TRBJ2-1	.	TGCATCCCGGGACCTACCCACAATGAGCAGTTCTTC	CIPGPTHNEQFF
TRBV5-1	.	TRBJ1-5	.	TGCGCCAGCAGCCTGGAGGCAGGCAATCAGCCCCAGCATTTT	CASSLEAGNQPQHF
TRBV30	few	TRBJ2-7	TRBD2	TGTGCCTGGAGTTCGGGGACTAGCAAGTACTTC	CAWSSGTSKYF
TRBV5-1	many	TRBJ2-1	.	TGCGCCAGCAGCTTGGAACTGCTCCCTGACAATGAGCAGTTCTTC	CASSLELLPDNEQFF
TRBV29-1	.	TRBJ1-1	TRBD1	TGCAGCGTACCAGGGGGTGCCAGCCGTCTCAACACTGAAGCTTTCTTT	CSVPGGASRLNTEAFF
TRBV28	many	TRBJ2-7	TRBD2	TGTGCCAGCAGTTTTCTAGCGGGAGGGGGGTACGAGCAGTACTTC	CASSFLAGGGYEQYF
TRBV29-1	.	TRBJ2-2	.	TGCAGCGTTGAGGTTACACAGAACACCGGGGAGCTGTTTTTT	CSVEVTQNTGELFF
TRBV13	many	TRBJ2-3	.	TGTGCCAGCAGCGGGCAAGGTCCCACAGATACGCAGTATTTT	CASSGQGPTDTQYF
TRBV7-9	.	TRBJ2-1	.	TGTGCCAGCAGCTTAGCGTGGGACAATGAGCAGTTCTTC	CASSLAWDNEQFF
TRBV28	many	TRBJ1-2	.	TGTGCCAGCATTTTACCAGGGCGAGGTGGCTACACCTTC	CASILPGRGGYTF
TRBV3-1	.	TRBJ2-1	.	TGTGCCAGCAGCCTCCAGCCAATTGAGCAGTTCTTC	CASSLQPIEQFF
TRBV12-3/TRBV12-4	many	TRBJ1-5	TRBD1	TGTGCCAGCAGACGAGGACAGGGAAGCAATCAGCCCCAGCATTTT	CASRRGQGSNQPQHF
TRBV18	few	TRBJ1-4	.	TGTGCCAGCTCACAGTCGGGGACTGATGAAAAACTGTTTTTT	CASSQSGTDEKLFF
TRBV5-1	many	TRBJ2-5	.	TGCGCCAGCAGCTCGGCCACCCATCGAGGAGAGACCCAGTACTTC	CASSSATHRGETQYF
TRBV20-1	.	TRBJ1-3	TRBD1	TGCAGTGCTAGAGTCAGGGGGATTGGAAACACCATATATTTT	CSARVRGIGNTIYF
TRBV20-1	.	TRBJ1-4	.	TGCAGTGCTAGCGTGGTCGGTGAGGAACTGTTTTTT	CSASVVGEELFF